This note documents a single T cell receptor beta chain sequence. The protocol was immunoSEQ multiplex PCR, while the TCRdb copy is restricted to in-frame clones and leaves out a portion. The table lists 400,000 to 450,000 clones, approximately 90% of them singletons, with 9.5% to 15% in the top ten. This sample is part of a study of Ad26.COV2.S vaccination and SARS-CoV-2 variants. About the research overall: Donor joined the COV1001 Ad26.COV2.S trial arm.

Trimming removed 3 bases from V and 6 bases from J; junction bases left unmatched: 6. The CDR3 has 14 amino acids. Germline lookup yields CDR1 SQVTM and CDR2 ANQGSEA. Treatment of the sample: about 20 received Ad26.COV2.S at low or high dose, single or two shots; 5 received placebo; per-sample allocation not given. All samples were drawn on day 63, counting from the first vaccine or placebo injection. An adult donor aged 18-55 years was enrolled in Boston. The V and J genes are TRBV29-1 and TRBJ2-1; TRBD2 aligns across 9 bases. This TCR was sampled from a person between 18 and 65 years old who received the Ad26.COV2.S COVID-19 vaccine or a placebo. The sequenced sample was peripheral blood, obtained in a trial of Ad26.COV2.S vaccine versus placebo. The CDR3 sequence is CSVEEGGRGNEQFF. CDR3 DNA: TGCAGCGTTGAGGAGGGCGGGAGGGGCAATGAGCAGTTCTTC.